This passage covers 2 T cell receptor beta chains from one sample sequenced in a study of blood T cell repertoires in COVID-19. Method: immunoSEQ multiplex PCR; TCRdb's copy keeps in-frame clones and lacks some. The table has a few hundred thousand clones, more than 85% seen once. The sequencing input was PBMCs or T cells enriched from blood (not recorded which). The source is a woman younger than 45 who had recovered from COVID-19.

This clone was observed at least ten times. The V gene is TRBV4-1, the J gene TRBJ1-4; tentative D call: TRBD1 (5 bases). The germline V and J ends were trimmed by 0 bases and 8 bases, with 7 bases remaining between them. CDR3 length equals 13 residues. Germline CDR1 and CDR2: MGHRA and YSYEKL. The CDR3 is CASSQEQEEKLFF. Here the CDR3 DNA reads TGCGCCAGCAGCCAAGAACAGGAAGAAAAACTGTTTTTT.

This chain links TRBV9 with TRBJ1-2; D might be TRBD1 (5 bases). V lost 3 bases, J lost 4 bases, and 13 bases lay in between. Germline CDR1 and CDR2: SGDLS and YYNGEE. The CDR3 is made up of 14 amino acids. The CDR3 region is CASSAEGVLYGYTF. CDR3 nucleotide sequence: TGTGCCAGCAGCGCAGAAGGGGTCCTCTATGGCTACACCTTC.